This T cell receptor (beta chain) was identified during a study of Ad26.COV2.S vaccination and SARS-CoV-2 variants. Across the study: Intramuscular Ad26.COV2.S doses were given once or twice, 56 days apart.

General observations from the study: Analyses that measured TCR breadth and depth may have underestimated total T cell responses. Recipients of vaccine and of placebo showed similar breadth of their non-spike TCR repertoires.

Using immunoSEQ multiplex PCR, the repertoire was profiled, and TCRdb retains in-frame clones only, with some absent. The sample yields some 240,000 clones, approximately 90% seen once. Concerning this clone: Antigen: not known.

As for treatment: about 20 received Ad26.COV2.S at low or high dose, single or two shots; five or six received placebo; per-sample allocation not given. Each sample was drawn 63 days after the first injection (of vaccine or placebo). The sequence was collected from a person aged 18 to 59 who received the Ad26.COV2.S COVID-19 vaccine or a placebo. The input for sequencing was peripheral blood, taken in a trial of Ad26.COV2.S vaccine versus placebo.

CDR3 DNA: TGTGCCAGCAGCAAGACAGGTCCCGAGCAGTACTTC. This translates into CASSKTGPEQYF. The chain carries TRBV11-2 and TRBJ2-7, with D maybe TRBD1 (6 bases). CDR1 and CDR2 (germline): SGHAT, FQNNGV. The CDR3 is 12 amino acids. The V end lost 5 bases, the J end lost 6 bases, and 11 bases lay between the germline ends.